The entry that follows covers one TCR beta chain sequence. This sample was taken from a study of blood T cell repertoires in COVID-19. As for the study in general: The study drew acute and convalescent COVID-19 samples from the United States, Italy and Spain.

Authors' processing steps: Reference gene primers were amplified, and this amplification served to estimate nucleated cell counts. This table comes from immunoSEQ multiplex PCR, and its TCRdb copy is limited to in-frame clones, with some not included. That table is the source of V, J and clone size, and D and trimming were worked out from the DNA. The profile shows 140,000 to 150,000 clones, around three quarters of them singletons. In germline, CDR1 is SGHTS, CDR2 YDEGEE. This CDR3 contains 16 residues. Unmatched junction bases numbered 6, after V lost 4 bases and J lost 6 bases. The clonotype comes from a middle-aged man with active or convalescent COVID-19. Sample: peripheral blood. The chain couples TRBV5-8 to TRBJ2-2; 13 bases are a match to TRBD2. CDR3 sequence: CASSLGLAGVPGELFF. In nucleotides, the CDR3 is TGTGCCAGCAGCCTTGGACTAGCGGGAGTGCCCGGGGAGCTGTTTTTT.